These 28 T cell receptor beta chains were sequenced from one sample in a study of regulatory T cells in long-lasting Graves disease. The time point was: persistent/refractory GD, antithyroid drugs over 5 years with positive TRAb. Preparation of the TCR library used RNA extracted from PBMCs. With iRepertoire HTBI primers and Arm-PCR of CDR3 regions, TCR beta libraries were built. TCRdb reprocessed the multiplex PCR reads with MiXCR, giving one entry per CDR3 protein. Of some 470,000 distinct CDR3 sequences in the sample, roughly 21% were seen once. The sequenced sample was peripheral blood mononuclear cells (PBMCs), obtained when the disease was refractory, from a patient treated with antithyroid drugs. Receptors originate from a female donor with Graves disease.

V usage is TRBV29-1 and J usage is TRBJ1-6; D is undetermined. Germline V gene sequence: CDR1 SQVTM, CDR2 ANQGSEA. V lost 6 bases, J lost 10 bases, and 16 bases lay in between. CDR3 length: 13 residues. The CDR3, as DNA: TGCAGCGTGCGGGATCAGGATCGGTCACCCCTCCACTTT. Translated, it gives CSVRDQDRSPLHF.

This clonotype was counted at least ten times. The V and J genes are TRBV20-1 and TRBJ1-2, with a possible D match to TRBD1 (6 bases). This CDR3 comprises 15 residues. The V and J ends lost 5 bases and 4 bases respectively, with 20 bases between them. Germline V gene data show CDR1 as DFQATT and CDR2 as SNEGSKA (reference sequence). In DNA, the CDR3 is TGCAGTGCTCAAGGCGGGGGGCGCGGGGTCTATGGCTACACCTTC. It is translated as CSAQGGGRGVYGYTF.

The table lists this clonotype with many counts. The V call is TRBV28, the J call TRBJ2-7; 8 bases line up with TRBD2. The V gene end was trimmed by 2 bases and the J gene end by 4 bases; junction bases not matched to a gene: 4. Germline CDR1 MDHEN, CDR2 SYDVKM. This CDR3 has 14 residues. The CDR3 loop is CASSLSPSGYEQYF. The CDR3 coding sequence is TGTGCCAGCAGTTTAAGTCCTAGCGGGTACGAGCAGTACTTC.

This clonotype was detected many times. The J gene is TRBJ1-5, the V gene TRBV20-1; the D gene is possibly TRBD1 (6 bases). Germline CDR1 reads DFQATT; CDR2 reads SNEGSKA (reference sequence). The CDR3 is 14 residues long. The germline V and J ends were trimmed by 1 base and 4 bases, with 11 bases remaining between them. Written as DNA, the CDR3 is TGCAGTGCTAGAGGTGGACAGAAGAATCAGCCCCAGCATTTT. It yields the protein CSARGGQKNQPQHF.

In its sample, this clonotype was seen many times. The rearrangement joins TRBV28 to TRBJ1-1, with 7 bases fitting TRBD1. CDR3 length equals 16 residues. The J segment lost 1 base and the V segment lost 7 bases, leaving 12 bases of the junction unmatched. Germline CDR1 MDHEN, CDR2 SYDVKM. The DNA of the CDR3 is TGTGCCAGCAATACAGGGGATTGGGACAAGAACACTGAAGCTTTCTTT. Translating gives CASNTGDWDKNTEAFF.

The CDR3, as DNA: TGCGCCAGCAGCTATGTAGGGGCAAAAGAGACCCAGTACTTC. Protein product: CASSYVGAKETQYF. V usage is TRBV5-1 and J usage is TRBJ2-5, with D perhaps matching TRBD1 (5 bases). This CDR3 is 14 amino acids long. V was pared by 3 bases and J by 3 bases, with 12 bases between. Germline values: CDR1 SGHRS, CDR2 YFSETQ.

V and J are TRBV19 and TRBJ2-6; 7 positions agree with TRBD1. Germline CDR1 LNHDA, CDR2 SQIVND (reference sequence). V was clipped by 8 bases and J by 2 bases; unmatched bases: 3. The CDR3 has 14 residues. The CDR3 sequence: CASSDRAGANVLTF. The CDR3 DNA sequence: TGTGCCAGTTCCGACAGGGCTGGGGCCAACGTCCTGACTTTC.

This clonotype was observed many times. This chain connects TRBV28 to TRBJ2-7, with D possibly being TRBD1 (5 bases). The CDR3 is 15 residues long. Per the germline V gene, CDR1 is MDHEN and CDR2 is SYDVKM. V lost 6 bases and J 0 bases, leaving 15 bases between the germline ends. CDR3 sequence: CASSPGAGISYEQYF. The CDR3 DNA sequence: TGTGCCAGCAGCCCCGGTGCAGGGATCTCCTACGAGCAGTACTTC.

This clonotype has more than one count but fewer than ten. The rearrangement joins TRBV28 to TRBJ1-5; 7 nucleotides match TRBD1. With 2 bases clipped from V and 6 bases from J, the junction kept 7 bases outside the gene matches. The germline V gene encodes CDR1 MDHEN and CDR2 SYDVKM. CDR3 size: 15 residues. The CDR3 region has the DNA TGTGCCAGCAGTTTAGTTCCAGGGGGGTCTCAGCCCCAGCATTTT. Translated, it gives CASSLVPGGSQPQHF.

This chain links TRBV28 with TRBJ2-3, with D possibly being TRBD1 (5 bases). Germline CDR1 and CDR2: MDHEN and SYDVKM. The CDR3 extends over 15 amino acids. V was cut by 6 bases and J by 0 bases, with 13 bases left in between. The CDR3 region has the DNA TGTGCCAGCAGACCTGGGGCCGAAAGCACAGATACGCAGTATTTT. Its translation is CASRPGAESTDTQYF. The full variable domain, its missing parts supplied by reference TRBV28 and TRBJ2-3, is DVKVTQSSRYLVKRTGEKVFLECVQDMDHENMFWYRQDPGLGLRLIYFSYDVKMKEKGDIPEGYSVSREKKERFSLILESASTNQTSMYLCASRPGAESTDTQYFGPGTRLTVL.

This clonotype was observed at least ten times. Compared with germline, one end of the junction differs, possibly owing to a read error. The rearrangement uses TRBV5-1 and TRBJ1-1; 7 nucleotides match TRBD1. Germline V lookup: CDR1 SGHRS, CDR2 YFSETQ. The CDR3 covers 14 residues. CDR3 region: CASSLRQGDTEAFF. The CDR3 bases are TGTGCCAGCAGCTTAAGACAGGGAGACACTGAAGCTTTCTTT.

The chain is built from TRBV5-1 and TRBJ2-7, with 8 bases that match TRBD1. The ends lost 2 bases at V and 3 bases at J; junction bases unmatched: 7. This CDR3 spans 15 amino acids. Germline lookup yields CDR1 SGHRS and CDR2 YFSETQ. CDR3 in amino acids: CASSLRPQGVYEQYF. Here the CDR3 DNA reads TGCGCCAGCAGCTTACGACCACAGGGGGTCTACGAGCAGTACTTC.

This clonotype was counted between two and nine times. CDR3 DNA sequence: TGTGCCAGCAGCTTAGCCACAGGGGCTGGAAACACCATATATTTT. This sequence encodes CASSLATGAGNTIYF. The chain is built from TRBV11-2 and TRBJ1-3, with TRBD1 matching 7 bases. This CDR3 comprises 15 residues. The germline CDR1 and CDR2 sequences are SGHAT and FQNNGV. The V and J ends lost 1 base and 2 bases, in that order; junction bases with no gene match: 2.

This clonotype was recorded many times. This chain links TRBV28 with TRBJ2-7, with 8 bases fitting TRBD1. The J segment lost 3 bases and the V segment lost 6 bases, leaving 4 bases of the junction unmatched. The V gene's germline CDR1 is MDHEN and CDR2 SYDVKM. This CDR3 has 13 residues. The CDR3 coding sequence is TGTGCCAGCAGATCACAGGGGGACTACGAGCAGTACTTC. Its translation is CASRSQGDYEQYF.

This clonotype was seen repeatedly, ten times or more. J is TRBJ2-7 and V is TRBV20-1; TRBD1 matches at 8 bases. Trimming took 3 bases from V and 1 from J; bases not matched to a gene: 17. The CDR3 has 18 amino acids. CDR1 is DFQATT and CDR2 is SNEGSKA in the germline V gene (reference sequence). DNA for the CDR3: TGCAGTGCTAGGATTCACCTTCGAGACAGGGGCGATTCCTACGAGCAGTACTTC. Protein sequence: CSARIHLRDRGDSYEQYF.

The rearrangement uses TRBV6-2 or TRBV6-3 and TRBJ1-2; TRBD1 matches 7 bases. The CDR3 consists of 12 residues. The germline gives CDR1 MNHEY, CDR2 SVGEGT. After removal of 6 bases from V and 7 bases from J, the junction contained 5 bases not matched to a gene. This chain's CDR3 is CASSGTARGYTF. The CDR3, as DNA: TGTGCCAGCAGCGGGACAGCGCGTGGCTACACCTTC.

This clonotype was counted ten times or more. The J gene is TRBJ1-2, the V gene TRBV12-3 or TRBV12-4; D possibly corresponds to TRBD1 (6 bases). The CDR3 runs to 14 residues. V was shortened by 1 base and J by 3 bases, with 9 bases between the two germline ends. This CDR3 is CASSLGAGDYGYTF. DNA for the CDR3: TGTGCCAGCAGTTTAGGCGCAGGGGACTATGGCTACACCTTC.

There are many counts of this clonotype. This rearrangement joins TRBV29-1 to TRBJ2-6, with a possible D match to TRBD1 (5 bases). Looked up from germline, CDR1 is SQVTM and CDR2 is ANQGSEA. V shed 4 bases and J shed 1 base, with 11 bases lying between them. The CDR3 spans 15 residues. CDR3 residues: CSVGGRESGANVLTF. DNA for the CDR3: TGCAGCGTTGGCGGCAGGGAATCTGGGGCCAACGTCCTGACTTTC. Full variable domain (rest looked up from reference TRBV29-1 and TRBJ2-6): SAVISQKPSRDICQRGTSLTIQCQVDSQVTMMFWYRQQPGQSLTLIATANQGSEATYESGFVIDKFPISRPNLTFSTLTVSNMSPEDSSIYLCSVGGRESGANVLTFGAGSRLTVL.

This clonotype was counted many times. The chain employs TRBV28 and TRBJ1-1; D is ambiguous. From germline, CDR1 is MDHEN and CDR2 SYDVKM. The CDR3 has 13 residues. The V end lost 7 bases, the J end lost 4 bases, and 13 bases lay between the germline ends. Here the CDR3 reads CASTSPAVTEAFF. The CDR3 nucleotides are TGTGCCAGCACCTCCCCAGCGGTCACTGAAGCTTTCTTT.

This chain uses TRBV12-3 or TRBV12-4 with TRBJ2-3; the match to TRBD2 covers 13 bases. Trimming at V came to 5 bases and at J to 4 bases, leaving 9 bases not matched to a gene. This CDR3 region has 17 residues. The chain's CDR3 is CASSRGGLAGSADTQYF. CDR3 DNA: TGTGCCAGCAGTCGGGGGGGACTAGCGGGGAGCGCAGATACGCAGTATTTT.

This clonotype was observed a single time. A read error may produce the germline difference seen at one junction end. This chain's CDR3 is CSARGPPDTQYF. The CDR3 DNA reads as TGCAGTGCGAGAGGACCCCCAGATACGCAGTATTTT. The chain is built from TRBV20-1 and TRBJ2-3; D is ambiguous. The CDR3 is 12 residues long. Germline CDR1 and CDR2: DFQATT and SNEGSKA (reference sequence).

This clonotype came up many times. This chain links TRBV11-3 with TRBJ2-4, with unresolved D. With 1 base removed from V and 2 bases from J, the gap between germline ends came to 12 bases. Germline V gene sequence: CDR1 SGHNT, CDR2 YENEEA. CDR3 length equals 16 residues. Here the CDR3 DNA reads TGTGCCAGCAGCTTAGGTCCCCAGGTTACCAAAAACATTCAGTACTTC. This codes for CASSLGPQVTKNIQYF.

Comment on this clonotype: This may come from a read error, since a much larger clone is one base off. V usage is TRBV5-5 and J usage is TRBJ2-5; D gene ambiguous. Germline values: CDR1 SGHKS, CDR2 YYEKEE (reference sequence). CDR3 size: 12 residues. The V and J ends lost 3 bases and 1 base respectively, with 4 bases between them. The CDR3 reads CASSWAQETQYF. In DNA, the CDR3 is TGTGCCAGCAGCTGGGCCCAAGAGACCCAGTACTTC.

This clonotype showed up just a few times. The chain employs TRBV30 and TRBJ1-5, with D maybe TRBD1 (6 bases). Per germline, CDR1 GTSNPN and CDR2 SVGIG (reference sequence). This CDR3 spans 14 amino acids. The ends were cut back, 1 base at V and 1 base at J, with 8 bases in the middle. This CDR3 is CAWSEGHSNQPQHF. In DNA, the CDR3 is TGTGCCTGGAGTGAGGGACACAGCAATCAGCCCCAGCATTTT.

This clonotype showed up just a few times. This sequence joins TRBV11-2 and TRBJ2-7; TRBD2 agrees at 7 bases. The CDR3 consists of 14 residues. The V gene end was trimmed by 5 bases and the J gene end by 3 bases; junction bases not matched to a gene: 7. Germline V gene lookup returns CDR1 SGHAT and CDR2 FQNNGV. The CDR3 DNA is TGTGCCAGCAGCCAGGGCCCGGGGGGCTACGAGCAGTACTTC. Translated, it gives CASSQGPGGYEQYF. Together with reference TRBV11-2 and TRBJ2-7, the CDR3 gives the full variable domain: EAGVAQSPRYKIIEKRQSVAFWCNPISGHATLYWYQQILGQGPKLLIQFQNNGVVDDSQLPKDRFSAERLKGVDSTLKIQPAKLEDSAVYLCASSQGPGGYEQYFGPGTRLTVT.

On this clonotype itself: Mismatch with germline at one junction end may stem from a read error. This chain uses TRBV12-3 or TRBV12-4 with TRBJ2-2; D assignment may be TRBD1 or TRBD2 (5 bases each). The CDR3 loop spans 15 amino acids. CDR3 nucleotide sequence: TGTGCCTGCAGTCGCCCACTCGGGGACCCCGGGGAGCTGTTTTTT. Its protein product is CACSRPLGDPGELFF.

This chain links TRBV6-1 with TRBJ2-5; D possibly corresponds to TRBD2 (5 bases). Germline CDR1 MNHNS, CDR2 SASEGT. The CDR3 length is 13 residues. V was trimmed by 5 bases and J by 2 bases, leaving 9 bases between them. CDR3 amino acids: CASSITGQETQYF. CDR3 nucleotides: TGTGCCAGCAGTATTACGGGGCAAGAGACCCAGTACTTC.

This clonotype occurred many times. The rearrangement links TRBV24-1 to TRBJ2-7; TRBD2 is a possible D gene (5 bases). The V end lost 4 bases, the J end lost 3 bases, and 9 bases lay between the germline ends. CDR3 length: 13 residues. Germline loops: CDR1 KGHDR, CDR2 SFDVKD. CDR3 residues: CATSDPRDYEQYF. In DNA, the CDR3 is TGTGCCACCAGTGACCCTCGGGACTACGAGCAGTACTTC.